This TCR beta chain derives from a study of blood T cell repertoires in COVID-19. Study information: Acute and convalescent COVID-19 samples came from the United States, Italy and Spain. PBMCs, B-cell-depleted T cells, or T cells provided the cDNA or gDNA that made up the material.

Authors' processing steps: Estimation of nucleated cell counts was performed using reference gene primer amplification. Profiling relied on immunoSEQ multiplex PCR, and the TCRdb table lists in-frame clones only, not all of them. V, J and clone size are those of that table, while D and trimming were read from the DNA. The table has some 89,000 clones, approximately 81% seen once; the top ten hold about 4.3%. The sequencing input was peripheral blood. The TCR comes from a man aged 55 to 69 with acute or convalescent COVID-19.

The CDR3 DNA reads TGTGCCAGCAGCTTAGAGGGAGGTTTTGAAGCTTTCTTT. This gives the protein CASSLEGGFEAFF. The J gene is TRBJ1-1, the V gene TRBV7-9; D not resolved. V gave up 1 base and J gave up 7 bases, with 10 bases separating them. This CDR3 spans 13 amino acids. The germline gives CDR1 SEHNR, CDR2 FQNEAQ (reference sequence).